One sample yielded the 27 T cell receptor beta chains listed below, sequenced in a study of spatial heterogeneity in lung cancer. The study's findings and limits: Counts of expanded intratumoral alpha and beta TCRs tracked tumor mutation counts.

No antigen has been assigned to these receptors. One entry per CDR3 protein results from TCRdb running MiXCR on the 5' RACE reads. This table has thousands of distinct CDR3 sequences, 10% to 11% appearing once. Time point meaning: sample taken at primary tumor resection. Sequencing used lung tumor tissue, obtained at surgery. The receptor set was obtained from a male donor with early-stage non-small cell lung cancer.

As to this clonotype: This beta chain slipped into a library made for alpha chains as a stray read, so its size is not meaningful. This rearrangement joins TRBV28 to TRBJ1-4, with a tentative D call TRBD1 (5 bases). The germline V and J ends were trimmed by 4 bases and 0 bases, with 12 bases remaining between them. The germline V gene encodes CDR1 MDHEN and CDR2 SYDVKM. The CDR3 has 16 amino acids. The CDR3 here is CASSSTVSSTNEKLFF. The CDR3 DNA follows: TGTGCCAGCAGTTCGACAGTTAGTTCAACTAATGAAAAACTGTTTTTT.

Comments on this clonotype: A library made for alpha chains picked up this beta chain off target, so its size means little. This chain joins TRBV20-1 and TRBJ1-1, with D perhaps TRBD1 (5 bases). V shed 5 bases and J shed 4 bases, with 11 bases lying between them. The CDR3 runs 12 residues. CDR1 and CDR2 from the germline V gene are DFQATT and SNEGSKA (reference sequence). This CDR3 is CSAVPGFTEAFF. CDR3 nucleotides: TGCAGTGCTGTACCAGGGTTCACTGAAGCTTTCTTT.

As concerns this clonotype: This beta chain lies outside the target of a library built for alpha chains; its clone size means little. The chain combines TRBV28 with TRBJ1-6; tentatively, D is TRBD1 (6 bases). The V end lost 2 bases, the J end lost 10 bases, and 15 bases lay between the germline ends. Germline V lookup: CDR1 MDHEN, CDR2 SYDVKM. The CDR3 is 15 residues long. The CDR3 bases are TGTGCCAGCAGTTTAGGGTACAGGGACGGGTCACCCCTCCACTTT. Encoded protein: CASSLGYRDGSPLHF.

By sample fraction, this clonotype is medium-sized. Since it is a stray read in a library aimed at alpha chains, this beta chain has a size that is not meaningful. The chain joins TRBV18 to TRBJ2-3; TRBD1 is a possible D gene (5 bases). Germline CDR1 is KGHSH and CDR2 is LQKENI. The V and J ends lost 3 bases and 4 bases respectively, with 14 bases between them. The CDR3 is 15 amino acids. CDR3 nucleotide sequence: TGTGCCAGCTCACCCCCTACGCAGGGCCCAGATACGCAGTATTTT. This gives the protein CASSPPTQGPDTQYF.

This clonotype counts as medium-sized. This beta chain lies outside the target of a library built for alpha chains; its clone size means little. The rearrangement joins TRBV10-3 to TRBJ1-5; D not resolved. The CDR3 has 15 amino acids. Trimming cost V 6 bases and J 1 base, with 13 bases left between them. Germline V gene data show CDR1 as ENHRY and CDR2 as SYGVKD. The CDR3 reads CAISPGVVSNQPQHF. The CDR3 region has the DNA TGTGCCATCAGCCCCGGTGTCGTAAGCAATCAGCCCCAGCATTTT.

By share, this clonotype ranks as large. This beta chain turned up in a library designed for alpha chains; as an off-target read, its abundance says little. This chain joins TRBV30 and TRBJ1-2; D perhaps matches TRBD1 (5 bases). The CDR3 has 14 residues. V was cut by 0 bases and J by 2 bases, with 10 bases left in between. Germline CDR1 is GTSNPN and CDR2 is SVGIG (reference sequence). CDR3 residues: CAWSVRQGNYGYTF. CDR3 DNA: TGTGCCTGGAGTGTTCGTCAGGGAAACTATGGCTACACCTTC. Looking up the rest from reference TRBV30 and TRBJ1-2 gives the full variable domain: SQTIHQWPATLVQPVGSPLSLECTVEGTSNPNLYWYRQAAGRGLQLLFYSVGIGQISSEVPQNLSASRPQDRQFILSSKKLLLSDSGFYLCAWSVRQGNYGYTFGSGTRLTVV.

This clonotype was found many times. This beta chain is an unintended read in a library built for alpha chains; its size means little. The chain has TRBV6-2 or TRBV6-3 and TRBJ1-5, with TRBD1 as a possible D gene (5 bases). Germline CDR1 MNHEY, CDR2 SVGEGT. CDR3 length equals 15 residues. Trimming took 6 bases from V and 7 from J, leaving 19 bases between them. The CDR3 DNA reads TGTGCCAGCAGACACCCTGAGGGGACCGGCCAGCCCCAGCATTTT. Encoded protein: CASRHPEGTGQPQHF.

By its share, this clonotype is medium-sized. The library was designed around alpha chains, so this beta chain is a stray read whose abundance carries little weight. The chain links TRBV7-3 to TRBJ2-1, with 12 bases matching TRBD2. V gave up 5 bases and J gave up 5 bases; unmatched junction bases: 4. The CDR3 spans 15 residues. Germline V gene lookup returns CDR1 SGHTA and CDR2 FQGTGA. CDR3 in DNA: TGTGCCAGCAGCCGGGGACTAGCGGGCAACAATGAGCAGTTCTTC. Translated, it gives CASSRGLAGNNEQFF.

This clonotype was counted between two and nine times. Because this beta chain is a stray read in a library intended to capture alpha chains, its abundance should not be given much weight. The chain employs TRBV5-1 and TRBJ1-2; 9 bases are shared with TRBD1. The CDR3 is made up of 15 amino acids. V shed 2 bases and J 8 bases; nucleotides not matched to a gene: 10. CDR1 and CDR2 from the germline V gene are SGHRS and YFSETQ. Here the CDR3 reads CASSFRTGADRGYTF. In DNA form, the CDR3 reads TGCGCCAGCAGCTTCCGGACAGGGGCGGATCGGGGCTACACCTTC.

This clonotype qualifies as medium-sized. Found in a library prepared for alpha chains, this beta chain is an off-target read, and its abundance has little meaning. The V call is TRBV20-1, the J call TRBJ2-1; 9 bases fit TRBD2. Germline trimming cut 3 bases from V and 5 bases from J; bases unmatched to any gene: 14. The CDR3 runs 17 residues. Germline lookup yields CDR1 DFQATT and CDR2 SNEGSKA (reference sequence). The CDR3 sequence is CSARRLAGLGGDNEQFF. The CDR3, as DNA: TGCAGTGCTAGGAGGCTAGCGGGATTAGGGGGGGACAATGAGCAGTTCTTC.

This clonotype is medium-sized (0.01 to 0.1%) within its sample. Within a library made for alpha chains, this beta chain is off target, and its count is uninformative. The chain joins TRBV28 to TRBJ2-3; D is ambiguous. V dropped 4 bases and J dropped 2 bases, with 7 bases sitting between them. The CDR3 covers 13 residues. Looked up from germline, CDR1 is MDHEN and CDR2 is SYDVKM. In nucleotides, the CDR3 is TGTGCCAGCAGTTCTCCCCCCACAGATACGCAGTATTTT. Its translation: CASSSPPTDTQYF.

This clonotype ranks as medium-sized. This beta chain is a stray read from a library made for alpha chains; its abundance is not meaningful. This sequence joins TRBV28 and TRBJ2-7, with D maybe TRBD2 (5 bases). The length of the CDR3 is 15 residues. Per the germline V gene, CDR1 is MDHEN and CDR2 is SYDVKM. V shed 3 bases and J shed 2 bases, with 14 bases lying between them. The CDR3 DNA reads as TGTGCCAGCAGTTTGGCGTCTTCCGGGACCTACGAGCAGTACTTC. Translation: CASSLASSGTYEQYF.

In this sample, this clonotype is medium-sized. Because the library targeted alpha chains, this beta chain is an off-target read whose size means little. The chain uses TRBV12-3 or TRBV12-4 and TRBJ2-3, with D unclear. This CDR3 is 15 amino acids long. Trimming left V 3 bases short and J 0 bases short, with 10 bases between. The CDR3 spells CASSFPRTSTDTQYF. Here the CDR3 DNA reads TGTGCCAGCAGTTTCCCCCGAACTAGCACAGATACGCAGTATTTT.

In this sample, this clonotype is medium-sized (0.01 to 0.1%). This beta chain is off target for a library built for alpha chains, so its abundance means little. This sequence joins TRBV28 and TRBJ2-2, with D perhaps matching TRBD1 (5 bases). The ends were cut back, 1 base at V and 4 bases at J, with 10 bases in the middle. Germline V gene lookup returns CDR1 MDHEN and CDR2 SYDVKM. This CDR3 has 15 residues. The CDR3 DNA reads as TGTGCCAGCAGTTTATCAGGCACAGGCACCGGGGAGCTGTTTTTT. The encoded protein is CASSLSGTGTGELFF.

By share, this clonotype counts as medium-sized. The size of this beta chain means little, since it is a stray read in a library made for alpha chains. The V and J genes are TRBV6-2 or TRBV6-3 and TRBJ2-7, with TRBD1 identical over 10 bases. Germline assignment: CDR1 MNHEY and CDR2 SVGEGT. Trimming removed 7 bases from V and 7 bases from J; junction bases left unmatched: 13. The length of the CDR3 is 15 residues. The CDR3 is CASNDPGQGPREQYF. CDR3 sequence (DNA): TGTGCCAGCAATGATCCGGGACAGGGGCCCAGGGAGCAGTACTTC.

By its share, this clonotype is medium-sized. Since it is a stray read in a library aimed at alpha chains, this beta chain has a size that is not meaningful. V is TRBV25-1 and J is TRBJ1-1, with D tentatively TRBD1 (5 bases). CDR3 size: 14 residues. V was pared by 4 bases and J by 5 bases, with 14 bases between. Germline CDR1 and CDR2: MGHDK and SYGVNS. CDR3 nucleotides: TGTGCCAGCAGTGTCATGGGACTGATGACTGAAGCTTTCTTT. This gives the protein CASSVMGLMTEAFF.

This clonotype was seen only a few times. At one of its ends the junction is not consistent with the germline gene, which may arise from a read error. This beta chain is off target for a library built for alpha chains, so its abundance means little. The chain carries TRBV3-1 and TRBJ1-6; TRBD1 aligns across 7 bases. The CDR3 sequence is 15 residues long. Germline CDR1 reads LGHDT; CDR2 reads YNNKEL (reference sequence). Here the CDR3 reads CASSEDRVVASPLHF. The DNA of the CDR3 is TGTGCCAGCAGCGAAGACAGGGTTGTGGCTTCACCCCTCCACTTT.

This clonotype is judged medium-sized. Because this beta chain is a stray read in a library intended to capture alpha chains, its abundance should not be given much weight. The chain links TRBV7-2 to TRBJ2-5; 7 bases map to TRBD2. Trimming at V came to 10 bases and at J to 2 bases, leaving 4 bases not matched to a gene. The germline V gene has CDR1 SGHTA and CDR2 FQGNSA. The CDR3 sequence is 12 residues long. This CDR3 reads CATGTTQETQYF. The CDR3 DNA is TGTGCCACTGGGACTACACAAGAGACCCAGTACTTC.

In its sample, this clonotype ranks as medium-sized. This beta chain lies outside the target of a library built for alpha chains; its clone size means little. The rearrangement joins TRBV24-1 to TRBJ2-1; 7 bases align to TRBD1. Germline V gives CDR1 KGHDR, CDR2 SFDVKD. The CDR3 sequence is 18 residues long. J gave up 0 bases and V 5 bases, and 12 bases lay outside the gene matches. The DNA of the CDR3 is TGTGCCACCAGTGGGGAAGGACAGGTCTGGGGCTCCTACAATGAGCAGTTCTTC. This gives the protein CATSGEGQVWGSYNEQFF.

By share, this clonotype ranks as medium-sized. The library was prepared for alpha chains; this beta chain is a stray read, so its frequency means little. This chain links TRBV7-2 with TRBJ2-7; weak D call: TRBD2 (6 bases). Germline CDR1 and CDR2: SGHTA and FQGNSA. V was cut by 5 bases and J by 3 bases, with 11 bases left in between. The CDR3 has 13 amino acids. In DNA form, the CDR3 reads TGTGCCAGCAGCGCCCGGACTAACTACGAGCAGTACTTC. It codes for CASSARTNYEQYF.

In this sample, this clonotype is medium-sized. The library was prepared for alpha chains; this beta chain is a stray read, so its frequency means little. The chain has TRBV20-1 and TRBJ2-7, with no clear D. Looked up from germline, CDR1 is DFQATT and CDR2 is SNEGSKA (reference sequence). The CDR3 spans 16 residues. V lost 1 base and J 3 bases, leaving 19 bases between the germline ends. The CDR3 sequence: CSARAASVRLNYEQYF. DNA for the CDR3: TGCAGTGCTAGAGCGGCGAGTGTCCGGCTTAACTACGAGCAGTACTTC.

By proportion, this clonotype is medium-sized. Little can be read into the size of this beta chain, an off-target read in a library designed for alpha chains. This chain links TRBV7-3 with TRBJ2-1; no clear D gene. The ends were cut back, 0 bases at V and 0 bases at J, with 6 bases in the middle. CDR3 length: 15 residues. Germline V gene lookup returns CDR1 SGHTA and CDR2 FQGTGA. CDR3: CASSLTDSSYNEQFF. CDR3 nucleotide sequence: TGTGCCAGCAGCTTAACGGATAGCTCCTACAATGAGCAGTTCTTC.

Sample share makes this clonotype medium-sized. The library was built for alpha chains, so this beta chain is an off-target read and its size means little. The rearrangement links TRBV7-8 to TRBJ1-4; no reliable D call. V lost 1 base and J lost 4, with 16 bases in between. Germline assignment: CDR1 SGHVS and CDR2 FQNEAQ. CDR3 length equals 17 residues. The CDR3: CASSLGVGAWGNEKLFF. The CDR3 DNA reads TGTGCCAGCAGCTTAGGCGTTGGCGCGTGGGGTAATGAAAAACTGTTTTTT.

This clonotype appeared many times. Within a library made for alpha chains, this beta chain is off target, and its count is uninformative. This chain connects TRBV20-1 to TRBJ1-1; no definite D call. Trimming took 0 bases from V and 4 from J, leaving 15 bases between them. The CDR3 has 15 amino acids. Germline-derived CDR1 and CDR2 are DFQATT and SNEGSKA (reference sequence). In DNA form, the CDR3 reads TGCAGTGCTAGAGATGGTGGGCAGCGAATCACTGAAGCTTTCTTT. Translated, it gives CSARDGGQRITEAFF.

This clonotype is termed medium-sized. Because this beta chain is a stray read in a library intended to capture alpha chains, its abundance should not be given much weight. The CDR3 bases are TGTGCCAGTACAAGCTGGACCCCGGGGCCCACAGATACGCAGTATTTT. It specifies CASTSWTPGPTDTQYF. This chain uses TRBV7-2 with TRBJ2-3; the D call may be TRBD1 or TRBD2 (5 bases each). Deletions cut 9 bases from V and 2 bases from J, with 21 bases between. CDR3 size: 16 residues. Germline CDR1 reads SGHTA; CDR2 reads FQGNSA.

As regards this clonotype: This beta chain was picked up by a library intended for alpha chains and is off target, so its count carries little meaning. The chain combines TRBV7-2 with TRBJ1-5; D is possibly TRBD1 (6 bases). V was trimmed by 2 bases and J by 0 bases, leaving 17 bases between them. The CDR3 runs 18 residues. Germline loops: CDR1 SGHTA, CDR2 FQGNSA. CDR3 amino acids: CASSLSPPTGYSNQPQHF. CDR3 in DNA: TGTGCCAGCAGCTTAAGTCCCCCGACAGGATATAGCAATCAGCCCCAGCATTTT.

At least ten counts were recorded for this clonotype. A library made for alpha chains picked up this beta chain off target, so its size means little. This chain links TRBV28 with TRBJ1-4, with a tentative D call TRBD1 (6 bases). The CDR3 loop spans 14 amino acids. Trimming stripped 6 bases from V and 8 bases from J, with 16 bases between. Germline CDR1 is MDHEN and CDR2 is SYDVKM. Here the CDR3 DNA reads TGTGCCAGCAGCAGAGGACAGAGGAGGGAAAAACTGTTTTTT. It yields the protein CASSRGQRREKLFF.